This record covers a single T cell receptor beta chain. Its antigen is still unknown. Germline values: CDR1 SGHAT, CDR2 FQNNGV. Trimming removed 6 bases at V and 2 bases at J, with 8 bases between. This CDR3 has 12 amino acids. Assay: immunoSEQ multiplex PCR; the TCRdb copy retains only in-frame clones and omits some. The sample records roughly 2,400 clones, about 25% being singletons. These data belong to a study of T cells in narcolepsy. Study-level findings and limits: Blood of same and different patients, but not healthy controls, reportedly held recurring autoreactive clonotypes. Same-patient CSF and blood CD4+ T cell clonotypes included HCRT-specific and TRIB2-specific autoreactive ones.

The source is a human donor with narcolepsy. Sequencing input: cultured CD4+ T cells from cerebrospinal fluid. V and J are TRBV11-2 and TRBJ2-7, with no clear D. CDR3 DNA sequence: TGTGCCAGCAGGGCGACGACCTACGAGCAGTACTTC. It translates to CASRATTYEQYF. Full variable domain (outside the CDR3, taken from reference TRBV11-2 and TRBJ2-7): EAGVAQSPRYKIIEKRQSVAFWCNPISGHATLYWYQQILGQGPKLLIQFQNNGVVDDSQLPKDRFSAERLKGVDSTLKIQPAKLEDSAVYLCASRATTYEQYFGPGTRLTVT.